This TCR beta chain emerged from a study of blood T cell repertoires in COVID-19. As originally analysed: Amplification of reference gene primers was used by the study to estimate nucleated cell counts. Profiled with immunoSEQ multiplex PCR; TCRdb holds only in-frame clones, not every one. From that table come the V and J calls and clone size; the DNA was used to work out D and trimming. The table shows around 99,000 clones, with 65% to 80% occurring only once. This CDR3 has 14 amino acids. Germline loops: CDR1 SNHLY, CDR2 FYNNEI. The V and J ends lost 7 bases and 0 bases respectively, with 13 bases between them.

This chain joins TRBV2 and TRBJ2-7; D is possibly TRBD2 (5 bases). The TCR comes from a man between 65 and 80 years old with acute or convalescent COVID-19. The sample consisted of peripheral blood. This CDR3 reads CASNPTSSSYEQYF. The CDR3 DNA sequence: TGTGCCAGCAACCCCACTAGTAGCTCCTACGAGCAGTACTTC.